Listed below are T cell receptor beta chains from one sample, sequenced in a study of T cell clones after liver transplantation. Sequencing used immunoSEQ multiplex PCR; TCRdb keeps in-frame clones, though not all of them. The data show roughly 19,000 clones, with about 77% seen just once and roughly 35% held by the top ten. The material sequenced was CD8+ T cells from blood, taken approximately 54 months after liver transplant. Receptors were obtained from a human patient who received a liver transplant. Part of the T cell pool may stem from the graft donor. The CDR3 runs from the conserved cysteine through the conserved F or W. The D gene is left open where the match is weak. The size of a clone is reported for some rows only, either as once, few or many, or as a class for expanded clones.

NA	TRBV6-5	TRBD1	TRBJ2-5	CASSYSGTAQETQYF	TGTGCCAGCAGTTACTCTGGGACAGCTCAAGAGACCCAGTACTTC
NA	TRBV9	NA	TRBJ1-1	CASSHNRERSDTEAFF	TGTGCCAGCAGCCATAACAGGGAAAGGAGCGACACTGAAGCTTTCTTT
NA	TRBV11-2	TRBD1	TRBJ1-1	CASSPLYGQAPRPGAFF	TGTGCCAGCAGCCCTCTCTACGGACAGGCCCCCCGACCTGGAGCTTTCTTT
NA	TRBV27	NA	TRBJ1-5	CASSLWGGGGSNQPQHF	TGTGCCAGCAGTTTATGGGGCGGCGGAGGTAGCAATCAGCCCCAGCATTTT
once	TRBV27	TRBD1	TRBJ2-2	CASSWGTGDTGELFF	TGTGCCAGCAGTTGGGGGACAGGGGACACCGGGGAGCTGTTTTTT
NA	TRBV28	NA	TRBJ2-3	CASSSGQRSTDTQYF	TGTGCCAGCAGTTCGGGACAACGTTCCACAGATACGCAGTATTTT
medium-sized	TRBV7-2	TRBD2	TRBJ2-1	CASSYSGGAYEQFF	TGTGCCAGCAGCTACAGCGGGGGGGCTTATGAGCAGTTCTTC
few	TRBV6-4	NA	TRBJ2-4	CASSPDRNIQYF	TGTGCCAGCAGCCCGGACAGAAACATTCAGTACTTC
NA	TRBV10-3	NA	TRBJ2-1	CASQRGGGDNEQFF	TGTGCCTCGCAAAGGGGCGGGGGCGACAATGAGCAGTTCTTC
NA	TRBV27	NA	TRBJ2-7	CASSLWAGFSYEQYF	TGTGCCAGCAGTTTATGGGCAGGATTTTCCTACGAGCAGTACTTC
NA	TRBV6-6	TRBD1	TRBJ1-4	CASSLQGTATNEKLFF	TGTGCCAGCAGTTTACAGGGGACCGCAACTAATGAAAAACTGTTTTTT
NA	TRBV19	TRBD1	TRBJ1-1	CASSIVSTGEAFF	TGTGCCAGTAGTATAGTTTCGACAGGGGAAGCTTTCTTT
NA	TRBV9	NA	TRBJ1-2	CASSPRTQEDGNYGYTF	TGTGCCAGCAGCCCGAGGACGCAGGAAGATGGTAACTATGGCTACACCTTC
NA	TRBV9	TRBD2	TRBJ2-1	CASSPSSGGNYNEQFF	TGTGCCAGCAGCCCCTCTAGCGGGGGTAACTACAATGAGCAGTTCTTC
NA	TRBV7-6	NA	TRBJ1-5	CASSLDGTPYQPQHF	TGTGCCAGCAGCTTAGATGGGACACCGTATCAGCCCCAGCATTTT
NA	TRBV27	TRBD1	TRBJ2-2	CASRSGTGVLGELFF	TGTGCCAGCAGGTCCGGGACAGGGGTTTTGGGGGAGCTGTTTTTT
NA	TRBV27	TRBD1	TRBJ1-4	CASSGGQEKEKLFF	TGTGCCAGCAGTGGGGGACAGGAGAAAGAAAAACTGTTTTTT
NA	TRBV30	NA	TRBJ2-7	CAWSSVGQGDEQYF	TGTGCCTGGAGTTCGGTAGGACAAGGCGACGAGCAGTACTTC
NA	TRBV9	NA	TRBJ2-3	CASSVWGASDTQYF	TGTGCCAGCAGCGTTTGGGGGGCGTCAGATACGCAGTATTTT
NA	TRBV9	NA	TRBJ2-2	CASSVAPFGSGELFF	TGTGCCAGCAGCGTCGCCCCCTTCGGATCCGGGGAGCTGTTTTTT
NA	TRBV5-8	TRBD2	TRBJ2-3	CASSVLAGGTDTQYF	TGTGCCAGCAGCGTACTAGCGGGGGGCACAGATACGCAGTATTTT
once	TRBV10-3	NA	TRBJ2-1	CAISEANEQFF	TGTGCCATCAGTGAAGCCAATGAGCAGTTCTTC
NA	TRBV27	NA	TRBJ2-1	CASSPLGRIHEQFF	TGTGCCAGCAGTCCCCTCGGTAGAATCCATGAGCAGTTCTTC
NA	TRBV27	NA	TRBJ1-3	CASSSTGSPGNTIYF	TGTGCCAGCAGTTCCACAGGCTCTCCTGGAAACACCATATATTTT
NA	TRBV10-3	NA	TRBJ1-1	CAISEPELRHTEAFF	TGTGCCATCAGTGAACCCGAGTTGAGGCACACTGAAGCTTTCTTT
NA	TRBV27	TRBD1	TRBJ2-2	CASSENLRGTGTGELFF	TGTGCCAGCAGTGAAAACCTCCGGGGGACAGGGACCGGGGAGCTGTTTTTT
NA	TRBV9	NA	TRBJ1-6	CASSVGGEYSPLHF	TGTGCCAGCAGCGTAGGGGGGGAATATTCACCCCTCCACTTT
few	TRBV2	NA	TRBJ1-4	CASSESEKLFF	TGTGCCAGCAGTGAGAGTGAAAAACTGTTTTTT
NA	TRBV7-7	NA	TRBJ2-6	CASSAGYGANVLTF	TGTGCCAGCAGCGCCGGATATGGGGCCAACGTCCTGACTTTC
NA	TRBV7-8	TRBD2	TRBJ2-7	CASSFKPAGVPYEQYF	TGTGCCAGCAGCTTCAAGCCAGCGGGGGTTCCCTACGAGCAGTACTTC
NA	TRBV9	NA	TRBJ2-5	CASSAWGGREETQYF	TGTGCCAGCAGTGCCTGGGGGGGGCGCGAAGAGACCCAGTACTTC
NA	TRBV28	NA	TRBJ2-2	CASSLMTELTGELFF	TGTGCCAGCAGTTTAATGACTGAGCTCACCGGGGAGCTGTTTTTT
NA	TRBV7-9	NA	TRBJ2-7	CASSSPLQGYEQYF	TGTGCCAGCAGCTCCCCTTTACAGGGCTACGAGCAGTACTTC
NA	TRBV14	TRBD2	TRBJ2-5	CASSQGGVQETQYF	TGTGCCAGCAGCCAGGGGGGGGTTCAAGAGACCCAGTACTTC
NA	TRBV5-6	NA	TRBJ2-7	CASSVWGTSYEQYF	TGTGCCAGCAGCGTTTGGGGAACCTCCTACGAGCAGTACTTC
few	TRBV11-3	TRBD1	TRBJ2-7	CASSSRDSYEQYF	TGTGCCAGCAGCTCCCGGGACAGCTACGAGCAGTACTTC
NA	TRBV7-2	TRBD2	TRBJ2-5	CASSLFPRLAGLQETQYF	TGTGCCAGCAGCTTATTTCCCCGACTAGCGGGGCTCCAAGAGACCCAGTACTTC
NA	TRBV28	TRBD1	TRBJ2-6	CASSPWDREDSGANVLTF	TGTGCCAGCAGTCCCTGGGACAGGGAAGACTCTGGGGCCAACGTCCTGACTTTC
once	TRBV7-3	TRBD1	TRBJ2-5	CASSPRTGKVETQYF	TGTGCCAGCAGCCCTCGGACAGGGAAGGTAGAGACCCAGTACTTC
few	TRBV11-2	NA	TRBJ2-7	CASSLQWDSYEQYF	TGTGCCAGCAGCTTACAGTGGGACTCCTACGAGCAGTACTTC